This entry lists 15 T cell receptor beta chains sequenced from one sample in a study of cytomegalovirus exposure and HLA in healthy donors. PCR involved 60 Vbeta and 13 Jbeta primers. Profiling relied on immunoSEQ multiplex PCR, and the TCRdb table lists in-frame clones only, not all of them. The table records about 150,000 clones, over 60% of them present only once. The material sequenced was PBMCs. These receptors came from a male donor in good health and CMV-seronegative.

The rearrangement links TRBV28 to TRBJ2-7; possibly TRBD1 for D (6 bases). CDR1 MDHEN and CDR2 SYDVKM come from the germline V gene. This CDR3 is built from 14 residues. Trimming left V 1 base short and J 6 bases short, with 13 bases between. CDR3 residues: CASSLSKRGGEQYF. CDR3 DNA: TGTGCCAGCAGTTTATCCAAGCGAGGGGGCGAGCAGTACTTC.

The CDR3 coding sequence is TGTGCCAGCAGCCGAGGGGGCCCTGGAAACACCATATATTTT. It translates to CASSRGGPGNTIYF. The rearrangement joins TRBV6-1 to TRBJ1-3; 7 bases are a match to TRBD1. CDR1 is MNHNS, CDR2 SASEGT, per germline. Germline trimming cut 6 bases from V and 2 bases from J; bases unmatched to any gene: 4. CDR3 length equals 14 residues.

This clone was recorded once. The chain recombines TRBV30 with TRBJ2-5, with 12 bases lining up with TRBD2. The V and J ends lost 2 bases and 7 bases, in that order; junction bases with no gene match: 5. Per the germline V gene, CDR1 is GTSNPN and CDR2 is SVGIG (reference sequence). The CDR3 is 14 residues long. The CDR3 coding sequence is TGTGCCTGGAGTACCCCGGGACTAGCGGGGACCCAGTACTTC. Amino acids: CAWSTPGLAGTQYF.

This rearrangement joins TRBV7-9 to TRBJ2-7, with TRBD2 as a possible D gene (8 bases). Looked up from germline, CDR1 is SEHNR and CDR2 is FQNEAQ (reference sequence). V was pared by 5 bases and J by 3 bases, with 20 bases between. The length of the CDR3 is 16 residues. The CDR3 spells CASSPRQGLGLYEQYF. Written as DNA, the CDR3 is TGTGCCAGCAGCCCGAGACAGGGACTAGGTCTCTACGAGCAGTACTTC. Using reference TRBV7-9 and TRBJ2-7 for the parts outside the CDR3, the full variable domain is DTGVSQNPRHKITKRGQNVTFRCDPISEHNRLYWYRQTLGQGPEFLTYFQNEAQLEKSRLLSDRFSAERPKGSFSTLEIQRTEQGDSAMYLCASSPRQGLGLYEQYFGPGTRLTVT.

V is TRBV10-3 and J is TRBJ2-5; D is undetermined. The J call may be incorrect, as the DNA end agrees better with TRBJ2-7. The V gene's germline CDR1 is ENHRY and CDR2 SYGVKD. The CDR3 is 13 amino acids. The CDR3 region is CAISESGANEQYF. CDR3 sequence (DNA): TGTGCCATCAGTGAGTCTGGAGCCAACGAGCAGTACTTC.

A remark on this clone: One junction end does not reproduce the germline sequence, and a read error may be involved. This rearrangement joins TRBV7-9 to TRBJ2-3; TRBD1 might be the D (6 bases). Germline CDR1 SEHNR, CDR2 FQNEAQ (reference sequence). The CDR3 has 16 amino acids. The CDR3 coding sequence is TGTTCCAGCAGCCCCACAGGGACCACTAGCACAGATACGCAGTATTTT. It translates to CSSSPTGTTSTDTQYF.

The table lists this clone with a count of one. The gene calls are TRBV19 and TRBJ1-1; TRBD1 matches at 10 bases. The V segment lost 4 bases and the J segment 10 bases; nucleotides outside the gene matches: 6. The germline V gene has CDR1 LNHDA and CDR2 SQIVND (reference sequence). The CDR3 is 13 residues long. The CDR3 region is CASSTRDRGRAFF. Written as DNA, the CDR3 is TGTGCCAGTAGTACGCGGGACAGGGGAAGAGCTTTCTTT.

A few counts support this clone. One junction end disagrees with the germline gene, perhaps due to a read error. This chain links TRBV7-9 with TRBJ1-1; D remains ambiguous. CDR1 SEHNR and CDR2 FQNEAQ come from the germline V gene (reference sequence). The CDR3 length is 15 residues. CDR3 sequence: CSSSLIGSVNTEAFF. As DNA, the CDR3 is TGTTCCAGCAGCTTAATCGGCAGCGTGAACACTGAAGCTTTCTTT.

This clone showed up just once. The gene calls are TRBV29-1 and TRBJ2-5; 11 bases fit TRBD1. The germline CDR1 and CDR2 sequences are SQVTM and ANQGSEA. After removal of 6 bases from V and 1 base from J, the junction contained 1 base not matched to a gene. The CDR3 consists of 13 residues. The CDR3 DNA is TGCAGCGTGGGGACAGGGGGCCAAGAGACCCAGTACTTC. This sequence encodes CSVGTGGQETQYF.

The genes are TRBV11-2 and TRBJ2-7; no definite D call. V lost 3 bases to trimming and J lost 0 bases, with 12 bases between them. This CDR3 is built from 15 residues. Germline V gives CDR1 SGHAT, CDR2 FQNNGV. The CDR3 DNA is TGTGCCAGCAGCTTGACACCGAGCAGCTCCTACGAGCAGTACTTC. Translation: CASSLTPSSSYEQYF.

V gene TRBV29-1 combines with J gene TRBJ1-2; D is undetermined. CDR3 length: 13 amino acids. Germline values: CDR1 SQVTM, CDR2 ANQGSEA. Trimming took off 2 bases at V and 2 bases at J, with 9 bases between the two ends. The CDR3 DNA sequence: TGCAGCGTTGAATATGGCGGAAACTATGGCTACACCTTC. It encodes CSVEYGGNYGYTF.

This clone was detected once. The chain carries TRBV11-3 and TRBJ2-2; D is unresolved. The V gene's germline CDR1 is SGHNT and CDR2 YENEEA. The CDR3 length is 13 residues. V lost 1 base to trimming and J lost 4 bases, with 4 bases between them. CDR3 bases: TGTGCCAGCAGCTTAGGCAGCACCGGGGAGCTGTTTTTT. This gives the protein CASSLGSTGELFF.

This chain connects TRBV29-1 to TRBJ2-1; no clear D. V gave up 6 bases and J gave up 1 base, with 13 bases separating them. CDR3 size: 14 residues. Germline CDR1 is SQVTM and CDR2 is ANQGSEA. CDR3 residues: CSVTPAMSYNEQFF. Written as DNA, the CDR3 is TGCAGCGTCACCCCCGCGATGTCCTACAATGAGCAGTTCTTC.

This clone has only a few counts. The rearrangement links TRBV7-3 to TRBJ2-2; TRBD1 aligns across 7 bases. From germline, CDR1 is SGHTA and CDR2 FQGTGA. After removal of 0 bases from V and 4 bases from J, the junction contained 5 bases not matched to a gene. The CDR3 is 16 residues long. CDR3 protein: CASSLTRTGGTGELFF. The CDR3 nucleotides read TGTGCCAGCAGCTTAACACGGACAGGCGGCACCGGGGAGCTGTTTTTT.

In its sample, this clone was seen a few times. This chain uses TRBV5-1 with TRBJ1-2, with 11 bases matching TRBD1. The V gene end was trimmed by 2 bases and the J gene end by 2 bases; junction bases not matched to a gene: 2. CDR1 is SGHRS and CDR2 is YFSETQ in the germline V gene. The CDR3 runs 15 residues. The CDR3 nucleotides are TGCGCCAGCAGCTTCGGACAGGGGGCCAACTATGGCTACACCTTC. It specifies CASSFGQGANYGYTF.